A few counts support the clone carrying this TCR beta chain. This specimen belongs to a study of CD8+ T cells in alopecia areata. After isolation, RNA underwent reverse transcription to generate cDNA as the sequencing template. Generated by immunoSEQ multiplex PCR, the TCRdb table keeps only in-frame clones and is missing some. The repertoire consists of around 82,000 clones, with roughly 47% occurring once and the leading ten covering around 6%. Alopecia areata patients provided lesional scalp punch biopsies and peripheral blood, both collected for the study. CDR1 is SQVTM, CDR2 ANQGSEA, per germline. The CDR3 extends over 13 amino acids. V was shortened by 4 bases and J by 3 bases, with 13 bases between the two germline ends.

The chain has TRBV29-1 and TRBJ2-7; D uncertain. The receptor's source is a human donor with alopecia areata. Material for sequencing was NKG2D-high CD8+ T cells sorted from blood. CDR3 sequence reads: CSVAERLLYEQYF. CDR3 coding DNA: TGCAGCGTTGCGGAGCGATTACTCTACGAGCAGTACTTC.